This entry concerns a single T cell receptor beta chain. Its antigen target is currently unknown. No much larger clone exists at a distance of one base, and base qualities are not known. This sample is drawn from a study of control samples from healthy donors and cancer patients (TCRdb year 2020). The library relied on the immunoSEQ multiplex PCR assay. TCRdb holds this immuneACCESS table with in-frame rearrangements only. Some clones are missing; in checked studies, unresolved V genes explain under half, and the rest has no known cause. The sample table shows approximately 70,000 clones, and about four fifths are seen once. Of the sample, about 15% falls within the top ten clones. The CDR3 spans 13 residues, from the cysteine through the phenylalanine. The DNA shown is the 39-base CDR3, in frame from base 1. Sequences SGHDN (CDR1) and FVKESK (CDR2) are obtained from the germline V gene. V is cut by 5 bases and J by 2 bases, and the space between the germline ends is 9 bases.

In this chain, TRBV14 is recombined with TRBJ1-1; the D gene cannot be named for sure. The source material was blood. This receptor was obtained from a man in his fifties in good health. Here the CDR3 is given as CASSSHLNTEAFF. In nucleotides, the sequence is TGTGCCAGCAGCTCACACTTAAACACTGAAGCTTTCTTT.